The 24 T cell receptor beta chains listed next were all sequenced from one sample in a study of early T cells in non-severe SARS-CoV-2 infection. One entry per CDR3 protein, called by TCRdb with MiXCR from the 5' RACE reads. The sample consists of roughly 76,000 distinct CDR3 sequences, 9% to 15% of them appearing once. Sequencing was performed on whole blood. These receptors all stem from an adult who was a healthcare worker with PCR-confirmed SARS-CoV-2 infection or an uninfected control (not recorded which).

This clonotype has ten or more counts. The J gene is TRBJ2-7, the V gene TRBV7-2; D call uncertain. The CDR3 length is 15 residues. CDR1 is SGHTA and CDR2 is FQGNSA in the germline V gene. Trimming stripped 4 bases from V and 0 bases from J, with 13 bases between. Written as DNA, the CDR3 is TGTGCCAGCAGCTATCGGAGTACGAGCTCCTACGAGCAGTACTTC. Translating gives CASSYRSTSSYEQYF.

This clonotype appeared a few times. The chain couples TRBV7-2 to TRBJ2-3; D unresolved. This CDR3 region has 12 residues. With 2 bases removed from V and 5 bases from J, the gap between germline ends came to 5 bases. Germline values: CDR1 SGHTA, CDR2 FQGNSA. For the CDR3, the DNA is TGTGCCAGCAGCTTACGTAAAGATACGCAGTATTTT. Translated, it gives CASSLRKDTQYF.

This clonotype showed up just a few times. The rearrangement links TRBV14 to TRBJ2-3; no clear D. The germline CDR1 and CDR2 sequences are SGHDN and FVKESK. The CDR3 is 14 amino acids. Trimming took off 4 bases at V and 8 bases at J, with 16 bases between the two ends. The chain's CDR3 is CASSPGPTPVTQYF. The CDR3, as DNA: TGTGCCAGCAGCCCGGGTCCCACACCCGTTACGCAGTATTTT.

This clonotype was detected many times. The chain employs TRBV5-1 and TRBJ2-2, with D tentatively TRBD2 (5 bases). The V and J ends lost 5 bases and 0 bases respectively, with 11 bases between them. The CDR3 covers 15 residues. Germline-derived CDR1 and CDR2 are SGHRS and YFSETQ. The CDR3 region is CASRTEAANTGELFF. CDR3 DNA: TGCGCCAGCAGAACAGAAGCGGCGAACACCGGGGAGCTGTTTTTT.

This clonotype was counted between two and nine times. The V and J genes are TRBV28 and TRBJ1-6, with a tentative D call TRBD1 (5 bases). This CDR3 contains 15 residues. Germline assignment: CDR1 MDHEN and CDR2 SYDVKM. Trimming took 5 bases from V and 6 from J, leaving 14 bases between them. The CDR3 reads CASSTPGEANSPLHF. The CDR3 nucleotides are TGTGCCAGCAGTACCCCGGGGGAGGCTAATTCACCCCTCCACTTT. Complete variable domain (other parts from reference TRBV28 and TRBJ1-6): DVKVTQSSRYLVKRTGEKVFLECVQDMDHENMFWYRQDPGLGLRLIYFSYDVKMKEKGDIPEGYSVSREKKERFSLILESASTNQTSMYLCASSTPGEANSPLHFGNGTRLTVT.

The chain carries TRBV7-9 and TRBJ2-2; D assignment may be TRBD1 or TRBD2 (5 bases each). The CDR3 has 14 amino acids. The V and J ends lost 4 bases and 6 bases respectively, with 12 bases between them. Germline V CDR1 and CDR2: SEHNR, FQNEAQ (reference sequence). The CDR3 nucleotides read TGTGCCAGCAGCTGGGACCCCGGGGCCGGGGAGCTGTTTTTT. Amino acids: CASSWDPGAGELFF.

This clonotype was counted at least ten times. The CDR3 protein is CASSLLVAGVGNEQFF. In DNA form, the CDR3 reads TGTGCCAGCAGCTTACTCGTAGCGGGAGTGGGGAATGAGCAGTTCTTC. V gene TRBV9 combines with J gene TRBJ2-1, with TRBD2 matching over 9 bases. Losses at the gene ends were 4 bases for V and 7 bases for J; bases not matched to a gene: 12. Germline CDR1 and CDR2: SGDLS and YYNGEE. The CDR3 consists of 16 residues.

The chain has TRBV20-1 and TRBJ2-1, with 7 nucleotides matching TRBD1. The ends lost 3 bases at V and 5 bases at J; junction bases unmatched: 7. The CDR3 spans 14 residues. Germline V lookup: CDR1 DFQATT, CDR2 SNEGSKA (reference sequence). The CDR3, as DNA: TGCAGTGCTAGTCCGGGACAGTTGGACAATGAGCAGTTCTTC. Translating it yields CSASPGQLDNEQFF.

This clonotype was detected only a few times. The CDR3 region is CASSATSGRTDTQYF. In DNA form, the CDR3 reads TGTGCCAGCAGCGCCACTAGCGGACGCACAGATACGCAGTATTTT. V is TRBV9 and J is TRBJ2-3; 8 bases are shared with TRBD2. This CDR3 comprises 15 residues. Trimming cost V 3 bases and J 1 base; bases outside gene matches: 4. Looked up from germline, CDR1 is SGDLS and CDR2 is YYNGEE. The full variable domain, its missing parts supplied by reference TRBV9 and TRBJ2-3, is DSGVTQTPKHLITATGQRVTLRCSPRSGDLSVYWYQQSLDQGLQFLIQYYNGEERAKGNILERFSAQQFPDLHSELNLSSLELGDSALYFCASSATSGRTDTQYFGPGTRLTVL.

This clonotype was picked up one time. CDR3 nucleotides: TGTGCCAGCAGCCAAAGCGGAATCTACAATGAGCAGTTCTTC. Amino acid sequence: CASSQSGIYNEQFF. The chain couples TRBV4-2 to TRBJ2-1; D is perhaps TRBD2 (5 bases). The CDR3 has 14 residues. Between the trimmed V and J ends, which lost 2 bases and 3 bases, there was a span of 8 bases. Germline CDR1 and CDR2: LGHNA and YNFKEQ.

In this sample, this clonotype turned up a few times. The genes are TRBV6-1 and TRBJ2-3; 9 bases match TRBD2. Trimming took 7 bases from V and 3 from J; bases not matched to a gene: 8. The CDR3 length is 15 residues. Germline-derived CDR1 and CDR2 are MNHNS and SASEGT. DNA of the CDR3: TGTGCCAGCATGGAGCCTAGCGGGGCAACAGATACGCAGTATTTT. This translates into CASMEPSGATDTQYF.

This clonotype occurred a few times. The chain links TRBV6-6 to TRBJ2-1, with 9 bases matching TRBD2. Per germline, CDR1 MNHNY and CDR2 SVGAGI (reference sequence). This CDR3 contains 14 residues. V was clipped by 6 bases and J by 4 bases; unmatched bases: 4. The CDR3 here is CASSGTSNYNEQFF. The CDR3 DNA follows: TGTGCCAGCAGCGGGACTAGCAATTACAATGAGCAGTTCTTC.

The genes are TRBV12-3 or TRBV12-4 and TRBJ2-4; no reliable D call. The V and J ends lost 5 bases and 0 bases respectively, with 11 bases between them. The CDR3 length is 15 residues. In nucleotides, the CDR3 is TGTGCCAGCAGTCCTCCTTCAGTAGCCAAAAACATTCAGTACTTC. Amino acid sequence: CASSPPSVAKNIQYF.

The V gene is TRBV25-1, the J gene TRBJ1-4, with D maybe TRBD1 (5 bases). Germline-derived CDR1 and CDR2 are MGHDK and SYGVNS. Trimming left V 6 bases short and J 8 bases short, with 10 bases between. This CDR3 has 12 amino acids. The DNA of the CDR3 is TGTGCCAGCAGACCCTGGGGCGAAAAACTGTTTTTT. Its protein product is CASRPWGEKLFF.

This clonotype was picked up many times. CDR3 region: CASSEGSAGNNEQFF. The CDR3 DNA reads as TGTGCCAGCAGTGAAGGCTCCGCGGGGAACAATGAGCAGTTCTTC. This chain joins TRBV6-1 and TRBJ2-1; tentative D call: TRBD2 (6 bases). V was cut by 1 base and J by 5 bases, with 12 bases left in between. CDR3 length: 15 residues. From germline, CDR1 is MNHNS and CDR2 SASEGT.

V and J are TRBV10-2 and TRBJ2-7; 7 positions match TRBD1. The CDR3 runs 14 residues. Germline V gene lookup returns CDR1 WSHSY and CDR2 SAAADI. With 6 bases clipped from V and 3 bases from J, the junction kept 8 bases outside the gene matches. CDR3 protein: CASRKGAADYEQYF. CDR3 in DNA: TGCGCCAGCAGAAAGGGGGCGGCCGACTACGAGCAGTACTTC.

By share, this clonotype counts as medium-sized. This chain connects TRBV27 to TRBJ1-6; D not resolved. This CDR3 has 12 amino acids. Trimming removed 3 bases from V and 8 bases from J, with 5 bases in between. Germline CDR1 is MNHEY and CDR2 is SMNVEV (reference sequence). The CDR3 loop reads CASSFGDSPLHF. In nucleotides, the CDR3 is TGTGCCAGCAGTTTCGGGGATTCACCCCTCCACTTT.

Ten or more counts support this clonotype. The chain has TRBV29-1 and TRBJ2-7, with 7 bases identical to TRBD1. The germline gives CDR1 SQVTM, CDR2 ANQGSEA. CDR3 length equals 13 residues. J was trimmed by 5 bases and V by 5 bases; bases with no gene match: 9. The CDR3 nucleotides read TGCAGCGTTACTGGCCAGGGGGTCCACGAGCAGTACTTC. It specifies CSVTGQGVHEQYF.

This clonotype was detected many times. The V and J genes are TRBV5-4 and TRBJ2-3, with 9 bases matching TRBD2. CDR3 length equals 16 residues. Trimming removed 3 bases from V and 0 bases from J; junction bases left unmatched: 5. Germline CDR1 SGHNT, CDR2 YYREEE (reference sequence). CDR3 protein: CASSSHTSGSTDTQYF. The CDR3 DNA is TGTGCCAGCAGCTCCCATACTAGCGGGAGCACAGATACGCAGTATTTT.

V gene TRBV12-3 or TRBV12-4 combines with J gene TRBJ2-7; 8 positions agree with TRBD1. V lost 6 bases, J lost 2 bases, and 3 bases stayed unmatched. The CDR3 is 13 amino acids. The CDR3 region has the DNA TGTGCCAGCAGCGTGGGACAGGCCTACGAGCAGTACTTC. This encodes CASSVGQAYEQYF.

This clonotype was observed many times. The chain is built from TRBV6-1 and TRBJ2-7; TRBD1 matches 8 bases. Germline V CDR1 and CDR2: MNHNS, SASEGT. The CDR3 has 15 residues. V dropped 3 bases and J dropped 3; count of bases not matched to a gene: 7. In DNA form, the CDR3 reads TGTGCCAGCAGTGATCGGACAGGGAGGTACTACGAGCAGTACTTC. Translated, it gives CASSDRTGRYYEQYF.

This chain links TRBV5-4 with TRBJ2-1, with 12 nucleotides matching TRBD2. CDR1 and CDR2 from the germline V gene are SGHNT and YYREEE (reference sequence). J lost 9 bases, V lost 4 bases, and 11 bases had no gene match. The CDR3 runs to 16 residues. The CDR3 sequence is CASSTRTSGILGEQFF. The CDR3 nucleotides are TGTGCCAGCAGCACCCGGACTAGCGGGATTTTGGGTGAGCAGTTCTTC.

This clonotype was recorded a few times. This chain joins TRBV2 and TRBJ2-5; a weak D match, TRBD2 (5 bases). Germline lookup yields CDR1 SNHLY and CDR2 FYNNEI. V was pared by 5 bases and J by 4 bases, with 14 bases between. CDR3 length: 14 amino acids. The CDR3 protein is CASSLGVPGETQYF. In DNA, the CDR3 is TGTGCCAGCAGTCTGGGAGTTCCCGGAGAGACCCAGTACTTC.

This clonotype was counted at least ten times. J is TRBJ2-1 and V is TRBV10-3; TRBD2 matches at 8 bases. Per the germline V gene, CDR1 is ENHRY and CDR2 is SYGVKD. Unmatched junction bases numbered 0, after V lost 0 bases and J lost 2 bases. The CDR3 loop spans 15 amino acids. CDR3 loop: CAISESGLAYNEQFF. The CDR3, as DNA: TGTGCCATCAGTGAGTCGGGACTAGCCTACAATGAGCAGTTCTTC.